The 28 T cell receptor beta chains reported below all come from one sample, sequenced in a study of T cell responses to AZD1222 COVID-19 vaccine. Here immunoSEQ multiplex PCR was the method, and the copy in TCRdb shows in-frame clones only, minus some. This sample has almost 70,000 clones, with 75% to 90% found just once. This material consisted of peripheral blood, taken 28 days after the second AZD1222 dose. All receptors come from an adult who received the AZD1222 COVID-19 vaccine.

The CDR3 nucleotides are TGTGCTAGTGCCCTAGACAGGCCGGCTTTCTTT. It codes for CASALDRPAFF. J is TRBJ1-1 and V is TRBV12-5; the D gene is possibly TRBD1 (6 bases). The length of the CDR3 is 11 residues. Trimming cost V 7 bases and J 11 bases, with 14 bases left between them. From germline, CDR1 is LGHNT and CDR2 FRNRAP.

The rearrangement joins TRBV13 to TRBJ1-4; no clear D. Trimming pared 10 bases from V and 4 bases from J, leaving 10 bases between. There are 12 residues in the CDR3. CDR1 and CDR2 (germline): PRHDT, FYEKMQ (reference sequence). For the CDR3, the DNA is TGTGCCACCGGGGTTAATAATGAAAAACTGTTTTTT. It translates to CATGVNNEKLFF.

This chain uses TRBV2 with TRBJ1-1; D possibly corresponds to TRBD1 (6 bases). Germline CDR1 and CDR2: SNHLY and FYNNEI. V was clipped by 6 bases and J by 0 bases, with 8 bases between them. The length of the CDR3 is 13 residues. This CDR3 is CASRGHMNTEAFF. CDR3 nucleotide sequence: TGTGCCAGCAGGGGACACATGAACACTGAAGCTTTCTTT.

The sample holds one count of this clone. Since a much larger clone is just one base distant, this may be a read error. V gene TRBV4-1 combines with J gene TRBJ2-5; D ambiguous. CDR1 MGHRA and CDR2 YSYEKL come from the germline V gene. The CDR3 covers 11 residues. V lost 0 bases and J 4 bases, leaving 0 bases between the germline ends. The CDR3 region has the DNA TGCGCCAGCAGCCAAGAAGAGACCCAGTACTTC. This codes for CASSQEETQYF.

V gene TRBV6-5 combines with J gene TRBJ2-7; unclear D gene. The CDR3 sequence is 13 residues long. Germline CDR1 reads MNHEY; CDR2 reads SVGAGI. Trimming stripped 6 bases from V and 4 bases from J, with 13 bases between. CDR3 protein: CASRPRGVYEQYF. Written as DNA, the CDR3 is TGTGCCAGCAGACCCCGAGGAGTATACGAGCAGTACTTC.

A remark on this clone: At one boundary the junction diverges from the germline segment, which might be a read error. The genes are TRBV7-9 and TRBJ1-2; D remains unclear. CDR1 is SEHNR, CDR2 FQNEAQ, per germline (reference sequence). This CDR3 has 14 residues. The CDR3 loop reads CASSSGRYLYGFNF. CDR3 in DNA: TGTGCCAGCAGCAGCGGCCGCTACCTCTATGGCTTTAACTTC.

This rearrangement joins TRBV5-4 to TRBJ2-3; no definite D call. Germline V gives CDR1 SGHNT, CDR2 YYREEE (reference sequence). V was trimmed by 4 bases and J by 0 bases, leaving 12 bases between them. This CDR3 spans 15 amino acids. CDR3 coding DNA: TGTGCCAGCAGCCGACGAGGCCCTAGCACAGATACGCAGTATTTT. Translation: CASSRRGPSTDTQYF.

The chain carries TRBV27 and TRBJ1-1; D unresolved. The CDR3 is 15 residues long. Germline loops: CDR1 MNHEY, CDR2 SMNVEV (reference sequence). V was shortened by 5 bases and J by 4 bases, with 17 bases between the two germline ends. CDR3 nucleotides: TGTGCCAGCAGTCCCCATCTCGGGCCTTTCACTGAAGCTTTCTTT. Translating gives CASSPHLGPFTEAFF.

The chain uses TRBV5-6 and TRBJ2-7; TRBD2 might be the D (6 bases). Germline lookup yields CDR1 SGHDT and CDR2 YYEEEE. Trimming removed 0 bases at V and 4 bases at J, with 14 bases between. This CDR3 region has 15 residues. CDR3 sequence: CASSLAGGTLYEQYF. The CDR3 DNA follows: TGTGCCAGCAGCTTGGCCGGGGGTACCCTTTACGAGCAGTACTTC.

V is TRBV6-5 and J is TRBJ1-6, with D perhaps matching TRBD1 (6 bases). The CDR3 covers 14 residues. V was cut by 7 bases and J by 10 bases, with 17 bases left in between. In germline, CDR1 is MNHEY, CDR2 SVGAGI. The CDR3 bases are TGTGCCAGCACCCAAACGTCAGGGGAATCACCCCTCCACTTT. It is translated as CASTQTSGESPLHF.

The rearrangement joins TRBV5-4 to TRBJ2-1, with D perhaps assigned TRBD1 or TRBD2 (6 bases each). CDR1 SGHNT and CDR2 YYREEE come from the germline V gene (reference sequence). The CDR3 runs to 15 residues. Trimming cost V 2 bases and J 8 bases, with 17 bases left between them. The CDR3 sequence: CASSFPEGVIDEQFF. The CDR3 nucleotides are TGTGCCAGCAGCTTTCCGGAGGGGGTCATCGATGAGCAGTTCTTC.

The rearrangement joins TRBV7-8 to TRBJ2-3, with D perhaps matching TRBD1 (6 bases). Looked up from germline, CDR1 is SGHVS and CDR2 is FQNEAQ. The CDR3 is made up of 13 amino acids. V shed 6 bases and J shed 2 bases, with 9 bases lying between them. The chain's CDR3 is CASSRGITDTQYF. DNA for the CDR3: TGTGCCAGCAGTAGGGGGATCACAGATACGCAGTATTTT. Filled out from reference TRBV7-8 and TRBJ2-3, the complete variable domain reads GAGVSQSPRYKVAKRGQDVALRCDPISGHVSLFWYQQALGQGPEFLTYFQNEAQLDKSGLPSDRFFAERPEGSVSTLKIQRTQQEDSAVYLCASSRGITDTQYFGPGTRLTVL.

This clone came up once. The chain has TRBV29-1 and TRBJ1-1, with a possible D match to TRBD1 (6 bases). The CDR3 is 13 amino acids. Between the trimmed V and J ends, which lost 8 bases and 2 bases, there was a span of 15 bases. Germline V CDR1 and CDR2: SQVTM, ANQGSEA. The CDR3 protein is CSITQGANTEAFF. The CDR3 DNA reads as TGCAGCATAACACAGGGTGCCAACACTGAAGCTTTCTTT. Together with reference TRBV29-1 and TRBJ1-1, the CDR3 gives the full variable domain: SAVISQKPSRDICQRGTSLTIQCQVDSQVTMMFWYRQQPGQSLTLIATANQGSEATYESGFVIDKFPISRPNLTFSTLTVSNMSPEDSSIYLCSITQGANTEAFFGQGTRLTVV.

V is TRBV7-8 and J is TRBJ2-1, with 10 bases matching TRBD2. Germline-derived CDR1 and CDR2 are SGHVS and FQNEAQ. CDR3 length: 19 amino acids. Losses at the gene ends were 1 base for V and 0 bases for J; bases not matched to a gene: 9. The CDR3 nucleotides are TGTGCCAGCAGCTTAGACATTTGGACTAGCGGCAACTCCTACAATGAGCAGTTCTTC. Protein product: CASSLDIWTSGNSYNEQFF.

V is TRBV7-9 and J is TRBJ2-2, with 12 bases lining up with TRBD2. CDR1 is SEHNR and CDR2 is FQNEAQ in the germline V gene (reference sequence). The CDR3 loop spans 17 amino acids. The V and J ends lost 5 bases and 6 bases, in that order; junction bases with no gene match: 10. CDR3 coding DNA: TGTGCCAGCAGCACTCTAGCGGGGGGGCCATCCGCCGGGGAGCTGTTTTTT. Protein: CASSTLAGGPSAGELFF.

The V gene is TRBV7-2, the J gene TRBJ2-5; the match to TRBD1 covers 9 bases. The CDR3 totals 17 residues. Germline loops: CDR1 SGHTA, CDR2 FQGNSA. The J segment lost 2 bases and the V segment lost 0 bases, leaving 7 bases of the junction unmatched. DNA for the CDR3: TGTGCCAGCAGCTTAGCAGGGACAGGGTCGGGTCAAGAGACCCAGTACTTC. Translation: CASSLAGTGSGQETQYF. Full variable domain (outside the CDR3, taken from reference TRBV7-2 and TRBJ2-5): GAGVSQSPSNKVTEKGKDVELRCDPISGHTALYWYRQSLGQGLEFLIYFQGNSAPDKSGLPSDRFSAERTGGSVSTLTIQRTQQEDSAVYLCASSLAGTGSGQETQYFGPGTRLLVL.

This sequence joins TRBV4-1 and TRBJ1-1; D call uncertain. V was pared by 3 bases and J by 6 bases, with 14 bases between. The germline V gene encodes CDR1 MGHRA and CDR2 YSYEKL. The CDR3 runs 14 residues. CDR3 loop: CASSQDPGSSEAFF. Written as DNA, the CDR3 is TGCGCCAGCAGCCAGGATCCTGGGTCATCTGAAGCTTTCTTT.

The CDR3 sequence is CASRGIPNQPQHF. CDR3 coding DNA: TGTGCCAGCAGAGGAATCCCGAATCAGCCCCAGCATTTT. This chain links TRBV6-5 with TRBJ1-5; no clear D. The CDR3 runs 13 residues. Germline V gene lookup returns CDR1 MNHEY and CDR2 SVGAGI. V was trimmed by 6 bases and J by 4 bases, leaving 10 bases between them.

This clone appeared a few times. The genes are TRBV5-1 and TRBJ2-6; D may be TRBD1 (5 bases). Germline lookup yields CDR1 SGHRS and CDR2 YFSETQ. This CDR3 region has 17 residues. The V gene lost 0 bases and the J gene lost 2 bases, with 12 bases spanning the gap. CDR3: CASSLETASTGANVLTF. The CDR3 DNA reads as TGCGCCAGCAGCTTGGAGACAGCCTCTACTGGGGCCAACGTCCTGACTTTC.

Here the CDR3 DNA reads TGTGCCAGCAGCTTAGATACCTATGGCTACACCTTC. Translation gives CASSLDTYGYTF. The chain combines TRBV11-2 with TRBJ1-2, with D unclear. From germline, CDR1 is SGHAT and CDR2 FQNNGV. The CDR3 loop spans 12 amino acids. V was cut by 0 bases and J by 4 bases, with 3 bases left in between. The variable domain in full, with the rest retrieved from reference TRBV11-2 and TRBJ1-2, is EAGVAQSPRYKIIEKRQSVAFWCNPISGHATLYWYQQILGQGPKLLIQFQNNGVVDDSQLPKDRFSAERLKGVDSTLKIQPAKLEDSAVYLCASSLDTYGYTFGSGTRLTVV.

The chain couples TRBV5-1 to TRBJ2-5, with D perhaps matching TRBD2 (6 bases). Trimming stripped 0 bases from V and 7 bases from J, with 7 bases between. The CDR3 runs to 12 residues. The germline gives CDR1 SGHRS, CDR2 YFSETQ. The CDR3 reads CASSLGGGTQYF. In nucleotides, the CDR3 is TGCGCCAGCAGCTTGGGGGGAGGGACCCAGTACTTC.

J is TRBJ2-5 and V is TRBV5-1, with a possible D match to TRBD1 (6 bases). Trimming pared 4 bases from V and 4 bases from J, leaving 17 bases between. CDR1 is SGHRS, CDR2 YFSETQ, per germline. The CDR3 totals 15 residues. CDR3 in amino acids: CASSPVDSFGETQYF. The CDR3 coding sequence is TGCGCCAGCAGCCCGGTGGACAGTTTCGGAGAGACCCAGTACTTC.

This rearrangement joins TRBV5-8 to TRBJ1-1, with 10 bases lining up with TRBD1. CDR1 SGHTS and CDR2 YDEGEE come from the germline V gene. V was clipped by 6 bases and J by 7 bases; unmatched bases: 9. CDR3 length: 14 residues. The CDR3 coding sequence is TGTGCCAGCATCTGGGGACAGGGGTTGGGTGAAGCTTTCTTT. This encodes CASIWGQGLGEAFF.

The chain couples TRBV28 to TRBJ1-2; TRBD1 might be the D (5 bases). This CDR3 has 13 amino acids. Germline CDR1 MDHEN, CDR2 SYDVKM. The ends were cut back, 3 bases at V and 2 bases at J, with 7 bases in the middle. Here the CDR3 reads CASSLDTNYGYTF. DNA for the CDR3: TGTGCCAGCAGTTTGGACACAAACTATGGCTACACCTTC.

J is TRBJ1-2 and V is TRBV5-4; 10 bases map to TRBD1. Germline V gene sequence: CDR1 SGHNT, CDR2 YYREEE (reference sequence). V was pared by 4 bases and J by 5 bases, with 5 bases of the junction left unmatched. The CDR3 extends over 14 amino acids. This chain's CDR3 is CASSPRDRGYGYTF. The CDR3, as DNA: TGTGCCAGCAGCCCTCGGGACAGGGGATATGGCTACACCTTC.

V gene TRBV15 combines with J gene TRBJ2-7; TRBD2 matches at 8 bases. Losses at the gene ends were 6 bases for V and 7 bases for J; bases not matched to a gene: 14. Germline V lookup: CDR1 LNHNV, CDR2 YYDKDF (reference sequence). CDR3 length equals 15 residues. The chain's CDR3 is CATSLAGPTGEEQYF. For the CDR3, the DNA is TGTGCCACCAGTTTAGCGGGACCAACCGGGGAAGAGCAGTACTTC.

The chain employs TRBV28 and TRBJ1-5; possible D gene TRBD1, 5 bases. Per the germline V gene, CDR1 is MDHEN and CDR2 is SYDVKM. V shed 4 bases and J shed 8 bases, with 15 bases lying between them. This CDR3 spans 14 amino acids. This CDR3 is CASSSVRERKPQHF. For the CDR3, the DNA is TGTGCCAGCAGTTCCGTCAGGGAGAGAAAGCCCCAGCATTTT.

The CDR3 sequence is CASSVEGIQLNTEAFF. CDR3 nucleotide sequence: TGTGCCAGCAGCGTTGAAGGTATTCAACTGAACACTGAAGCTTTCTTT. V gene TRBV5-4 combines with J gene TRBJ1-1; D remains ambiguous. Germline CDR1 reads SGHNT; CDR2 reads YYREEE (reference sequence). Trimming pared 4 bases from V and 0 bases from J, leaving 16 bases between. The CDR3 runs to 16 residues.